This paragraph covers one T cell receptor beta chain sequence. This receptor's antigen is unknown. Base qualities are not provided; no much larger clone lies one nucleotide away. The CDR3 regions of human TCRbeta chains were subjected to immunosequencing. Under the source paper's analysis protocol: TCRs in the repertoires were compared against a reference library of SARS-CoV-2-specific TCRs that had been generated with the MIRA antigen-specificity platform. Breadth was defined as the fraction of unique TCRs that were SARS-CoV-2-associated. Depth was defined as the fraction of total T cells that were SARS-CoV-2-associated. Using the MIRA data, each spike-specific TCR was assigned both to the spike region to which the TCR was reactive and to a CD4 or CD8 class. Log10-transformed breadth and depth values were compared by one-way ANOVA with Sidak's multiple comparisons tests. Held by TCRdb, this immuneACCESS table contains in-frame sequences only and omits some clones. Under half of the omission traces to an unresolved V gene where checked; the cause of the rest is unknown. V and J calls and clone size come straight from that table; D and trimming were deduced from the DNA. The sample table shows tens of thousands of clones, and about 85% are seen once. The top ten constitute roughly 1.2% of the sample.

The record originates from a study of T cell responses to AZD1222 COVID-19 vaccine (dated by TCRdb to the early 2020s). Context from the whole study: A total of around 240 trial participants underwent TCR sequencing, of whom 207 received two doses of AZD1222 and some 26 received two doses of the MenACWY control vaccine. Enrollment into the trials was organized by age into subgroups of 18-55, 56-69 and 70-plus years, and those subgroups contained approximately 150, 30 and 60 TCR-sequenced participants, respectively.

Overall results and qualifications from the work: In the small 56-69-year group, the increase in depth fell short of significance, most likely because of low power. The vaccine-associated CD4 TCRs covered the entire spike protein, and the dominant responses fell in regions 160-218 and 743-854. A significant rise in spike-specific TCR breadth and depth was observed after two AZD1222 doses relative to day 0 and relative to MenACWY recipients. Nearly half of unique spike-specific TCRs reportedly recognized epitopes outside regions mutated in the B.1.351 and B.1.1.7 variants. Because no day 14 peak-response samples were available, repertoires were characterized only after the peak T cell response. Participants were mostly white British, with more females than males. The authors suggested clonal diversity may have been underestimated. Conclusions about previously exposed vaccinees are limited, since just five or six AZD1222 recipients were seropositive for SARS-CoV-2 at baseline.

The meaning of the sample's time point label: about 28 days (+/-7) after the second vaccine dose. AZD1222 recipients with second doses at about 4 weeks or about 12 weeks were pooled, because spike-specific TCR depth and breadth did not differ between schedules. Vaccinee samples came from UK trials COV001 and COV002, including a single-blind randomized controlled phase 2/3 trial of AZD1222 (ChAdOx1 nCoV-19) in healthy adults. Trial participant PBMC samples were collected at day 0 and day 28 after the second dose for TCRbeta chain sequencing. The trim is 9 bases for V and 5 bases for J, with a gap of 17 bases between the germline ends. The germline V gene provides CDR1 ENHRY and CDR2 SYGVKD. The CDR3 goes from the cysteine to the phenylalanine over 13 residues. Left in the record is the CDR3 DNA by itself, 39 bases read in frame from the first base.

Here the chain combines TRBV10-3 and TRBJ2-7, and possibly TRBD1, on 6 matching bases. This sequence originates from an adult who received the AZD1222 COVID-19 vaccine. Specimen: peripheral blood, collected 28 days after the second AZD1222 dose. The bases are TGTGCCATTTCCCGCGTACAGGGCCACGAGCAGTACTTC. Its protein reads: CAISRVQGHEQYF.